The clone carrying this TCR beta chain has more than one count but fewer than ten. With 6 bases clipped from V and 5 bases from J, the junction kept 4 bases outside the gene matches. Germline V gives CDR1 MRHNA, CDR2 SNTAGT. The CDR3 covers 13 residues. This sample is part of a study of cytomegalovirus exposure and HLA in healthy donors. Both 60 Vbeta primers and 13 Jbeta primers went into the PCR. Clones were sequenced by immunoSEQ multiplex PCR, and TCRdb holds only the in-frame ones, with some missing. The profile shows some 160,000 clones, around 79% of them singletons. V usage is TRBV6-4 and J usage is TRBJ1-1, with TRBD1 matching 9 bases. The sample consisted of PBMCs. This receptor was obtained from a woman in her forties in good health and CMV-seronegative. CDR3 sequence reads: CASRRQGGTEAFF. The CDR3 nucleotides are TGTGCCAGCAGAAGACAGGGGGGGACTGAAGCTTTCTTT.